The 12 T cell receptor beta chains below come from one sample, sequenced in a study of cytomegalovirus exposure and HLA in healthy donors. TCRdb keeps only in-frame clones here, not all; method: immunoSEQ multiplex PCR. The data contain 180,000 or so clones, about 83% of them singletons. The sample taken for sequencing was PBMCs. The receptors here all came from a woman in her twenties or thirties in good health and CMV-seronegative.

The chain links TRBV14 to TRBJ2-3; 9 bases match TRBD2. The trim removed 3 bases at V and 4 bases at J, leaving 5 bases unmatched. Germline V lookup: CDR1 SGHDN, CDR2 FVKESK. The CDR3 covers 15 residues. CDR3 protein: CASSQRGGLSDTQYF. In nucleotides, the CDR3 is TGTGCCAGCAGCCAGCGGGGGGGCTTATCAGATACGCAGTATTTT.

The chain uses TRBV9 and TRBJ2-3, with D unclear. The CDR3 is 16 amino acids. V lost 0 bases to trimming and J lost 3 bases, with 14 bases between them. Germline CDR1 is SGDLS and CDR2 is YYNGEE. The CDR3 DNA reads TGTGCCAGCAGCGTAGGGGTCTGGGCCGGAACAGATACGCAGTATTTT. Encoded protein: CASSVGVWAGTDTQYF.

This clone showed up just a few times. This chain connects TRBV10-3 to TRBJ1-3; TRBD1 matches at 9 bases. Germline CDR1 is ENHRY and CDR2 is SYGVKD. The CDR3 length is 14 residues. After removal of 2 bases from V and 8 bases from J, the junction contained 4 bases not matched to a gene. The CDR3 DNA sequence: TGTGCCATCAGTGAGACAGGGGGCATTGACACCATATATTTT. This translates into CAISETGGIDTIYF.

The sample holds one count of this clone. The J gene is TRBJ1-1, the V gene TRBV6-6, with D possibly matching TRBD1 (6 bases). CDR3 length: 15 amino acids. The V and J ends lost 2 bases and 1 base respectively, with 11 bases between them. CDR1 is MNHNY and CDR2 is SVGAGI in the germline V gene (reference sequence). Here the CDR3 reads CASSYPGHKNTEAFF. CDR3 DNA: TGTGCCAGCAGTTACCCGGGACATAAGAACACTGAAGCTTTCTTT.

The chain joins TRBV5-6 to TRBJ1-3; D uncertain. CDR1 and CDR2 (germline): SGHDT, YYEEEE. V lost 3 bases to trimming and J lost 0 bases, with 13 bases between them. There are 16 residues in the CDR3. The CDR3 loop is CASSYTLASSGNTIYF. For the CDR3, the DNA is TGTGCCAGCAGCTATACGCTGGCCAGCTCTGGAAACACCATATATTTT.

The genes are TRBV6-5 and TRBJ1-1; 7 bases agree with TRBD1. The CDR3 contains 15 residues. The germline gives CDR1 MNHEY, CDR2 SVGAGI. After removal of 0 bases from V and 5 bases from J, the junction contained 6 bases not matched to a gene. CDR3 protein: CASSYSRQGSTEAFF. Written as DNA, the CDR3 is TGTGCCAGCAGTTACTCCCGACAGGGTTCGACTGAAGCTTTCTTT.

The table lists this clone with a few counts. The rearrangement uses TRBV5-1 and TRBJ1-6; 8 bases fit TRBD1. Looked up from germline, CDR1 is SGHRS and CDR2 is YFSETQ. Trimming cost V 3 bases and J 8 bases; bases outside gene matches: 4. The CDR3 totals 14 residues. Here the CDR3 reads CASSSTGADSPLHF. CDR3 nucleotides: TGCGCCAGCAGCTCGACAGGGGCTGATTCACCCCTCCACTTT.

The chain is built from TRBV12-2 and TRBJ1-1. TRBV12-2 is listed as a pseudogene. The CDR3 length is 13 residues. The CDR3 is CARPPGGNTEAFF. CDR3 sequence (DNA): TGTGCAAGACCCCCGGGGGGAAACACTGAAGCTTTCTTT.

The chain links TRBV2 to TRBJ2-3; 7 nucleotides agree with TRBD2. Germline loops: CDR1 SNHLY, CDR2 FYNNEI. The CDR3 has 16 residues. V shed 4 bases, J shed 4 bases, and the junction held 11 bases outside the gene matches. The CDR3 region has the DNA TGTGCCAGCAGTGGTATCCAGGCAGGGAGGGCAGATACGCAGTATTTT. This translates into CASSGIQAGRADTQYF.

The chain recombines TRBV6-6 with TRBJ2-3, with D possibly TRBD2 on 6 matching bases. CDR1 and CDR2 from the germline V gene are MNHNY and SVGAGI (reference sequence). The V end lost 1 base, the J end lost 5 bases, and 13 bases lay between the germline ends. This CDR3 is 15 amino acids long. CDR3 DNA: TGTGCCAGCAGTTACTTCATGGGAGGTGGAGATACGCAGTATTTT. Translating it yields CASSYFMGGGDTQYF.

The sample holds one count of this clone. The V and J genes are TRBV29-1 and TRBJ2-1; D call uncertain. The V end lost 6 bases, the J end lost 6 bases, and 15 bases lay between the germline ends. Germline lookup yields CDR1 SQVTM and CDR2 ANQGSEA. The CDR3 loop spans 13 amino acids. CDR3 DNA: TGCAGCGTCCCGACTTCCGCCAGCAATGAGCAGTTCTTC. This codes for CSVPTSASNEQFF.

A note on this clone: The identical CDR3 is also encoded by other nucleotide sequences in the sample. The rearrangement links TRBV2 to TRBJ2-1, with D maybe TRBD2 (6 bases). Germline V gives CDR1 SNHLY, CDR2 FYNNEI. The CDR3 runs 14 residues. Trimming shortened V by 5 bases and J by 0 bases, and 8 bases separated the two germline ends. CDR3 region: CASSRDSSYNEQFF. The CDR3 nucleotides read TGTGCCAGCAGTAGGGACTCCTCCTACAATGAGCAGTTCTTC.